Included here is one T cell receptor beta chain sequence, with context. Which antigen it targets is not known. This may be a read error, as it is one base from a much larger clone. Without the conserved terminal phenylalanine or tryptophan, this CDR3 likely stems from a read error. The sample belongs to a study. This sample was sequenced with an Illumina MiSeq. The public reads were quality trimmed at Q25 with fastp and then assembled into clones with MiXCR by TCRdb, keeping productive beta chains. Each record represents a unique CDR3 protein, reported with the most common genes and DNA among its rows. This sample lists some 5,200 distinct CDR3 sequences; more than 8% were detected once. The ten most abundant clones make up under 5.5% of the sample. At the junction V is shortened by 3 bases and J by 6 bases; bases outside the gene matches: 16. The CDR3 numbers 17 amino acids, ends counted. The CDR3 DNA has 51 bases and is translated from base 1. The germline V gene supplies CDR1 MNHNS and CDR2 SASEGT.

This TCR was recovered from a human donor with rheumatoid arthritis. Sequenced material: CD4+ T cells from synovial fluid. The receptor chain draws on TRBV6-1 and TRBJ1-2; 7 central nucleotides agree with TRBD1. The CDR3 protein: CASSDAGGSLREDGYTL. The nucleotide sequence reads as follows: TGTGCCAGCAGTGATGCAGGGGGAAGTTTACGGGAGGATGGCTACACCTTG.